One and the same sample provided the 11 T cell receptor beta chains below, sequenced in a study of shared clonotypes between healthy human individuals. The table came from immunoSEQ multiplex PCR; TCRdb's copy has only in-frame clones and leaves some out. The sample has around 450,000 clones; around 79% are singletons. Material for sequencing was PBMCs. The receptors derive from a woman between 40 and 50 years old in good health. Some clones in this sample may be carry-over from other donors' samples.

In DNA form, the CDR3 reads TGTGCCAGCAGCTTAAGGACAGGACTAGGCGGGGAGCTGTTTTTT. It codes for CASSLRTGLGGELFF. V is TRBV7-9 and J is TRBJ2-2, with D tentatively TRBD1 or TRBD2 (7 bases each). V lost 2 bases to trimming and J lost 7 bases, with 14 bases between them. Germline V gene lookup returns CDR1 SEHNR and CDR2 FQNEAQ (reference sequence). The CDR3 runs 15 residues.

The chain carries TRBV4-1 and TRBJ2-5, with D perhaps matching TRBD1 (6 bases). V was trimmed by 5 bases and J by 5 bases, leaving 12 bases between them. Germline V lookup: CDR1 MGHRA, CDR2 YSYEKL. CDR3 length: 13 amino acids. CDR3 loop: CASSVQGTETQYF. In DNA form, the CDR3 reads TGCGCCAGCAGCGTACAGGGAACGGAGACCCAGTACTTC.

This chain links TRBV9 with TRBJ2-6, with D perhaps matching TRBD2 (6 bases). Germline V gene sequence: CDR1 SGDLS, CDR2 YYNGEE. This CDR3 region has 16 residues. V was shortened by 6 bases and J by 0 bases, with 13 bases between the two germline ends. The CDR3 protein is CASNPGLVSGANVLTF. CDR3 sequence (DNA): TGTGCCAGCAACCCGGGACTCGTCTCTGGGGCCAACGTCCTGACTTTC.

A single count supports this clone. This chain links TRBV7-3 with TRBJ2-1, with 9 bases fitting TRBD2. The V gene end was trimmed by 3 bases and the J gene end by 0 bases; junction bases not matched to a gene: 3. The length of the CDR3 is 16 residues. Germline CDR1 SGHTA, CDR2 FQGTGA. This chain's CDR3 is CASSLVSGSSYNEQFF. In nucleotides, the CDR3 is TGTGCCAGCAGCTTGGTTAGCGGGAGCTCCTACAATGAGCAGTTCTTC.

This clone was detected once. CDR3 bases: TGCGCCAGCAGTGAGTCTTCAGCGGGGGGACCCTACGAGCAGTACTTC. It translates to CASSESSAGGPYEQYF. The chain links TRBV10-1 to TRBJ2-7; TRBD2 matches at 9 bases. This CDR3 contains 16 residues. Germline CDR1 WNHNN, CDR2 SYGVQD (reference sequence). Trimming cost V 0 bases and J 2 bases; bases outside gene matches: 5.

The V gene is TRBV7-2, the J gene TRBJ2-2, with no clear D. The CDR3 sequence is 16 residues long. Trimming stripped 5 bases from V and 7 bases from J, with 20 bases between. CDR1 and CDR2 (germline): SGHTA, FQGNSA. The CDR3 region is CASSAIGPLSGGELFF. CDR3 DNA sequence: TGTGCCAGCAGCGCCATTGGCCCCCTATCTGGCGGGGAGCTGTTTTTT.

The V gene is TRBV5-5, the J gene TRBJ1-2; 7 nucleotides line up with TRBD1. The CDR3 loop spans 13 amino acids. Germline CDR1 is SGHKS and CDR2 is YYEKEE (reference sequence). V lost 4 bases to trimming and J lost 3 bases; unmatched junction nucleotides: 3. For the CDR3, the DNA is TGTGCCAGCAGCCAGGGGGTTGACTATGGCTACACCTTC. Protein product: CASSQGVDYGYTF.

The CDR3 region is CASSLTSTRTGRINEQYF. The CDR3 nucleotides are TGTGCCAGCAGCTTAACCTCGACAAGGACAGGGAGAATAAACGAGCAGTACTTC. The chain uses TRBV7-6 and TRBJ2-5; TRBD1 agrees at 8 bases. Gene TRBJ2-7 matches the end of the DNA better, so the J call may be wrong. In germline, CDR1 is SGHVS, CDR2 FNYEAQ. The CDR3 loop spans 18 amino acids.

The rearrangement uses TRBV6-1 and TRBJ2-5, with D perhaps TRBD2 (5 bases). Per germline, CDR1 MNHNS and CDR2 SASEGT. The CDR3 extends over 14 amino acids. V was clipped by 3 bases and J by 9 bases, with 17 bases between them. This chain's CDR3 is CASSERAARGSQYF. CDR3 sequence (DNA): TGTGCCAGCAGTGAGAGGGCGGCCCGCGGGTCCCAGTACTTC.

The genes are TRBV2 and TRBJ1-5; D is unclear. Trimming left V 10 bases short and J 2 bases short, with 12 bases between. Per germline, CDR1 SNHLY and CDR2 FYNNEI. The CDR3 extends over 13 amino acids. CDR3 protein: CATRTDRNQPQHF. CDR3 DNA: TGTGCCACCCGGACGGACCGCAATCAGCCCCAGCATTTT. Looking up the rest from reference TRBV2 and TRBJ1-5 gives the full variable domain: EPEVTQTPSHQVTQMGQEVILRCVPISNHLYFYWYRQILGQKVEFLVSFYNNEISEKSEIFDDQFSVERPDGSNFTLKIRSTKLEDSAMYFCATRTDRNQPQHFGDGTRLSIL.

The J gene is TRBJ2-3, the V gene TRBV2; 7 nucleotides agree with TRBD2. Germline CDR1 and CDR2: SNHLY and FYNNEI. The CDR3 runs 13 residues. V shed 4 bases and J 4 bases; nucleotides not matched to a gene: 2. The CDR3 loop reads CASSVAGADTQYF. Written as DNA, the CDR3 is TGTGCCAGCAGTGTCGCGGGGGCAGATACGCAGTATTTT.